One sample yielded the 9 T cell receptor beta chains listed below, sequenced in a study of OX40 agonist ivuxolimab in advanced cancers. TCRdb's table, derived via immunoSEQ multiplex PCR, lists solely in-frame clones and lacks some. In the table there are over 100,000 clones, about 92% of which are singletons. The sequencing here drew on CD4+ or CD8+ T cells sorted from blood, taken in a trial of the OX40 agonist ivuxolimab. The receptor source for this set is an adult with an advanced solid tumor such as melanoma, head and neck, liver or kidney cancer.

The CDR3 DNA is TGTGCCAGCAGCGTAGTGGGGGGGACAAGAGAGACCCAGTACTTC. Translating it yields CASSVVGGTRETQYF. This rearrangement joins TRBV9 to TRBJ2-5; D perhaps matches TRBD2 (7 bases). Trimming shortened V by 0 bases and J by 4 bases, and 13 bases separated the two germline ends. Per the germline V gene, CDR1 is SGDLS and CDR2 is YYNGEE. The CDR3 length is 15 residues.

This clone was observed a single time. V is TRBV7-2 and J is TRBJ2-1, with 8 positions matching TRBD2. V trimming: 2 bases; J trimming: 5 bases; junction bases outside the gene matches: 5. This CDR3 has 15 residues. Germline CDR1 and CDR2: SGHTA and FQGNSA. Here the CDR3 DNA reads TGTGCCAGCAGCTTAAGACTAGCGAGTAACAATGAGCAGTTCTTC. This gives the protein CASSLRLASNNEQFF.

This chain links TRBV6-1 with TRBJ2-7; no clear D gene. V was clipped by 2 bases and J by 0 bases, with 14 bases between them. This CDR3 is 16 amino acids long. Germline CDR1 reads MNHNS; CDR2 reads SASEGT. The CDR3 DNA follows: TGTGCCAGCAGTGAATACCAGAGGAGCATCTCCTACGAGCAGTACTTC. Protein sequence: CASSEYQRSISYEQYF.

Written as DNA, the CDR3 is TGTGCCAGCAGGCAAGCGGGAAGAGAGACCCAGTACTTC. Its protein product is CASRQAGRETQYF. The chain couples TRBV27 to TRBJ2-5; 7 nucleotides match TRBD2. The CDR3 contains 13 residues. Germline CDR1 and CDR2: MNHEY and SMNVEV (reference sequence). Unmatched junction bases numbered 5, after V lost 6 bases and J lost 4 bases.

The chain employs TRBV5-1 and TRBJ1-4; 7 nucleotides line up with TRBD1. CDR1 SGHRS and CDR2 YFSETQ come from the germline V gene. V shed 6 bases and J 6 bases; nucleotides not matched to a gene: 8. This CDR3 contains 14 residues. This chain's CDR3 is CASNSGTEYEKLFF. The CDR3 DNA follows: TGCGCCAGCAACTCCGGGACAGAGTATGAAAAACTGTTTTTT.

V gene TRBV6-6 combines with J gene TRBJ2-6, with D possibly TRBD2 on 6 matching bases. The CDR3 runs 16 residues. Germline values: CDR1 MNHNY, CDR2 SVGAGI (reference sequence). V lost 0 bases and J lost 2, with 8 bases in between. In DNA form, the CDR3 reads TGTGCCAGCAGTTACTCGACGGGAGCTGGGGCCAACGTCCTGACTTTC. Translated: CASSYSTGAGANVLTF.

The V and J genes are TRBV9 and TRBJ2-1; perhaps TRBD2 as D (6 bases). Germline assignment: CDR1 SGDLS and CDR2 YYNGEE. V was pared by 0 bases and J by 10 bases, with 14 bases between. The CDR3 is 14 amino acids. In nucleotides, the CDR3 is TGTGCCAGCAGCGTAGTTGGGCGGGAAGAGGAGCAGTTCTTC. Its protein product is CASSVVGREEEQFF.

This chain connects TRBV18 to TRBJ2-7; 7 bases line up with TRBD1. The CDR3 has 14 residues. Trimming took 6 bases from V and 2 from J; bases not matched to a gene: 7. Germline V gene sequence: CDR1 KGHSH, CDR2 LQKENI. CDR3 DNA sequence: TGTGCCAGCTCGTCCGGGACAGCGCCCTACGAGCAGTACTTC. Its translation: CASSSGTAPYEQYF. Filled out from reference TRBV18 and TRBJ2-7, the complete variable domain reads NAGVMQNPRHLVRRRGQEARLRCSPMKGHSHVYWYRQLPEEGLKFMVYLQKENIIDESGMPKERFSAEFPKEGPSILRIQQVVRGDSAAYFCASSSGTAPYEQYFGPGTRLTVT.

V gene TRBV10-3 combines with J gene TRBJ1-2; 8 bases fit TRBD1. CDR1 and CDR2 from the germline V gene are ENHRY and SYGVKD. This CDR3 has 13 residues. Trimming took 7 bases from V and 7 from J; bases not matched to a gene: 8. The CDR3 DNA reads TGTGCCATCACCCACCAGGGGGCCGGTGGCTACACCTTC. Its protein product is CAITHQGAGGYTF.